The rows below give T cell receptor beta chains drawn from one sample of a study of blood T cell repertoires in COVID-19. Profiling relied on immunoSEQ multiplex PCR, and the TCRdb table lists in-frame clones only, not all of them. Of approximately 200,000 clones in the sample, about 88% are singletons; the top ten hold less than 3%. Sequences were obtained from peripheral blood. The receptors stem from a woman younger than 45 with active or convalescent COVID-19. The CDR3 runs from the conserved cysteine through the conserved F or W. Fields, in order: clone size, V gene, J gene, CDR3 length, D gene, CDR3 DNA, CDR3 protein. A D gene is named only where the DNA matches it firmly. Clone size is stated in some rows and not others, as once, few, many or a class when expanded.

abundance: -; v_gene: TRBV27; j_gene: TRBJ1-2; len: 16; d_gene: -; CDR3nt: TGTGCCAGCAGTTTAGTCCCGGACTGGCGTACGGGTGGCTACACCTTC; CDR3aa: CASSLVPDWRTGGYTF
abundance: -; v_gene: TRBV5-6; j_gene: TRBJ1-2; len: 12; d_gene: -; CDR3nt: TGTGCCAGCAGCTTATCCCTAGGCGGCTACACCTTC; CDR3aa: CASSLSLGGYTF
abundance: -; v_gene: TRBV19; j_gene: TRBJ1-4; len: 14; d_gene: -; CDR3nt: TGTGCCAGTAGTATCCAGGGGAAACGTGAAAAACTGTTTTTT; CDR3aa: CASSIQGKREKLFF
abundance: -; v_gene: TRBV5-1; j_gene: TRBJ1-1; len: 13; d_gene: -; CDR3nt: TGCGCCAGCAGCTGGGCCATGAACACTGAAGCTTTCTTT; CDR3aa: CASSWAMNTEAFF
abundance: -; v_gene: TRBV30; j_gene: TRBJ1-2; len: 15; d_gene: TRBD1; CDR3nt: TGTGCCTGGAGTAGTGGGACAGGGGGCCTGGGAGGCTACACCTTC; CDR3aa: CAWSSGTGGLGGYTF
abundance: -; v_gene: TRBV15; j_gene: TRBJ1-1; len: 14; d_gene: -; CDR3nt: TGTGCCACCAGTATCGACAGGAGTAACACTGAAGCTTTCTTT; CDR3aa: CATSIDRSNTEAFF
abundance: -; v_gene: TRBV2; j_gene: TRBJ2-5; len: 13; d_gene: -; CDR3nt: TGTGCCAGCAACAGGGAATTCCAAGAGACCCAGTACTTC; CDR3aa: CASNREFQETQYF
abundance: -; v_gene: TRBV5-1; j_gene: TRBJ1-5; len: 15; d_gene: -; CDR3nt: TGCGCCAGCAGCCCGGAGGGCCGCTCTAATCAGCCCCAGCATTTT; CDR3aa: CASSPEGRSNQPQHF
abundance: few; v_gene: TRBV6-5; j_gene: TRBJ1-2; len: 13; d_gene: -; CDR3nt: TGTGCCAGCACCCGGACAGCCAACTATGGCTACACCTTC; CDR3aa: CASTRTANYGYTF
abundance: -; v_gene: TRBV10-3; j_gene: TRBJ2-2; len: 17; d_gene: -; CDR3nt: TGTGCCATCAGTGAGAACCCACCGGGACACTCGACCGGGGAGCTGTTTTTT; CDR3aa: CAISENPPGHSTGELFF
abundance: -; v_gene: TRBV28; j_gene: TRBJ2-7; len: 13; d_gene: TRBD1; CDR3nt: TGTGCCAGCGGTGTGACAGGGGGCTACGAGCAGTACTTC; CDR3aa: CASGVTGGYEQYF
abundance: -; v_gene: TRBV10-1; j_gene: TRBJ1-2; len: 15; d_gene: TRBD1; CDR3nt: TGCGCCAGCAGTGAGTCCCGGACAGGGTCTAGTGGCTACACCTTC; CDR3aa: CASSESRTGSSGYTF
abundance: -; v_gene: TRBV7-7; j_gene: TRBJ2-1; len: 18; d_gene: TRBD2; CDR3nt: TGTGCTAGCAGCGAAGGACTAGCGGGAGGAACCGGAAGGGGTGAGCAGTTCTTC; CDR3aa: CASSEGLAGGTGRGEQFF
abundance: -; v_gene: TRBV6-6; j_gene: TRBJ1-5; len: 14; d_gene: -; CDR3nt: TGTGCCAGCAGTTGGGACACCCTGAATCAGCCCCAGCATTTT; CDR3aa: CASSWDTLNQPQHF
abundance: -; v_gene: TRBV5-4; j_gene: TRBJ2-5; len: 15; d_gene: TRBD1; CDR3nt: TGTGCCAGCAGAACCGGACAGGGGCCCCAAGAGACCCAGTACTTC; CDR3aa: CASRTGQGPQETQYF
abundance: -; v_gene: TRBV5-4; j_gene: TRBJ1-3; len: 14; d_gene: -; CDR3nt: TGTGCCAGCAGCGACGAGAGGTCTGGAAACACCATATATTTT; CDR3aa: CASSDERSGNTIYF
abundance: once; v_gene: TRBV9; j_gene: TRBJ1-6; len: 16; d_gene: -; CDR3nt: TGTGCCAGCAGCCCCTTCGGCGGGGCGGCTAATTCACCCCTCCACTTT; CDR3aa: CASSPFGGAANSPLHF
abundance: few; v_gene: TRBV18; j_gene: TRBJ2-7; len: 19; d_gene: TRBD2; CDR3nt: TGTGCCAGCTCACCACCGCAGGGACTAGCGGAGTCGGGTTCCTACGAGCAGTACTTC; CDR3aa: CASSPPQGLAESGSYEQYF
abundance: -; v_gene: TRBV6-1; j_gene: TRBJ1-4; len: 16; d_gene: -; CDR3nt: TGTGCCAGCAGTGAATTCGCATCCCCCTCAGATGAAAAACTGTTTTTT; CDR3aa: CASSEFASPSDEKLFF
abundance: once; v_gene: TRBV18; j_gene: TRBJ1-1; len: 15; d_gene: -; CDR3nt: TGTGCCAGCTCACCCCGGGAGGGTTCGAGTACTGAAGCTTTCTTT; CDR3aa: CASSPREGSSTEAFF
abundance: once; v_gene: TRBV7-9; j_gene: TRBJ1-6; len: 14; d_gene: -; CDR3nt: TGTGCCAGCAGCTTGGGAACAGGCGATTCACCCCTCCACTTT; CDR3aa: CASSLGTGDSPLHF
abundance: -; v_gene: TRBV28; j_gene: TRBJ2-7; len: 13; d_gene: -; CDR3nt: TGTGCCAGCAGGCCGGGACACCAGTACGAGCAGTACTTC; CDR3aa: CASRPGHQYEQYF
abundance: -; v_gene: TRBV29-1; j_gene: TRBJ1-1; len: 14; d_gene: -; CDR3nt: TGCAGCGTTGGCCTACCCCCCCTTGGCACTGAAGCTTTCTTT; CDR3aa: CSVGLPPLGTEAFF
abundance: -; v_gene: TRBV5-1; j_gene: TRBJ1-4; len: 13; d_gene: -; CDR3nt: TGCGCCAGCGGTAGGACTGCCAATGAAAAACTGTTTTTT; CDR3aa: CASGRTANEKLFF
abundance: -; v_gene: TRBV18; j_gene: TRBJ1-5; len: 15; d_gene: -; CDR3nt: TGTGCCAGCTCACCTACAGGGTATAGCAATCAGCCCCAGCATTTT; CDR3aa: CASSPTGYSNQPQHF
abundance: once; v_gene: TRBV28; j_gene: TRBJ1-3; len: 15; d_gene: -; CDR3nt: TGTGCCAGCAGTTTATCCCCGGGAGGTGGAAACACCATATATTTT; CDR3aa: CASSLSPGGGNTIYF
abundance: -; v_gene: TRBV6-5; j_gene: TRBJ2-4; len: 13; d_gene: -; CDR3nt: TGTGCCAGCAAGGGAACAGGGCAAAACATTCAGTACTTC; CDR3aa: CASKGTGQNIQYF
abundance: -; v_gene: TRBV2; j_gene: TRBJ2-1; len: 12; d_gene: -; CDR3nt: TGTGCCAGCAGTGAAGGACTAGATGAGCAGTTCTTC; CDR3aa: CASSEGLDEQFF
abundance: -; v_gene: TRBV7-6; j_gene: TRBJ2-7; len: 16; d_gene: -; CDR3nt: TGTGCCAGCAGCTTAGAGACCGGGACACCACCCTACGAGCAGTACTTC; CDR3aa: CASSLETGTPPYEQYF
abundance: -; v_gene: TRBV7-6; j_gene: TRBJ2-2; len: 17; d_gene: TRBD2; CDR3nt: TGTGCCAGCAGCCGAGGACTAGCGGCTACTCTTTCCGGGGAGCTGTTTTTT; CDR3aa: CASSRGLAATLSGELFF
abundance: -; v_gene: TRBV5-1; j_gene: TRBJ2-1; len: 12; d_gene: -; CDR3nt: TGCGCCAGCAGCTTGGCTTACAATGAGCAGTTCTTC; CDR3aa: CASSLAYNEQFF
abundance: once; v_gene: TRBV2; j_gene: TRBJ1-2; len: 14; d_gene: TRBD1; CDR3nt: TGTGCCAGCAGTGTTCAGGGGGCAGCTTCTGGCTACACCTTC; CDR3aa: CASSVQGAASGYTF
abundance: -; v_gene: TRBV15; j_gene: TRBJ1-6; len: 15; d_gene: TRBD1; CDR3nt: TGTGCCACCAGCAGCCCGGGACAGGGGAATTCACCCCTCCACTTT; CDR3aa: CATSSPGQGNSPLHF
abundance: -; v_gene: TRBV27; j_gene: TRBJ2-1; len: 18; d_gene: -; CDR3nt: TGTGCCAGCAGTTTGTTTGGGTTGGGGAGAAAAGTATACAATGAGCAGTTCTTC; CDR3aa: CASSLFGLGRKVYNEQFF
abundance: -; v_gene: TRBV3-1/TRBV3-2; j_gene: TRBJ2-2; len: 19; d_gene: TRBD1; CDR3nt: TGTGCCAGCAGCGACAACGGACAGGGGATTACTTTGGGCACCGGGGAGCTGTTTTTT; CDR3aa: CASSDNGQGITLGTGELFF
abundance: -; v_gene: TRBV6-1; j_gene: TRBJ1-2; len: 15; d_gene: -; CDR3nt: TGTGCCAGCAGTGAAGTCACAGGGTCCTCCTATGGCTACACCTTC; CDR3aa: CASSEVTGSSYGYTF
abundance: -; v_gene: TRBV27; j_gene: TRBJ1-2; len: 14; d_gene: -; CDR3nt: TGTGCCAGCAGTTGGACGGGGGATAACTATGGCTACACCTTC; CDR3aa: CASSWTGDNYGYTF
abundance: -; v_gene: TRBV7-6; j_gene: TRBJ1-6; len: 15; d_gene: TRBD1; CDR3nt: TGTGCCAGCAGCTTAGCCGGGACAGGGACTTCACCCCTCCACTTT; CDR3aa: CASSLAGTGTSPLHF
abundance: -; v_gene: TRBV9; j_gene: TRBJ1-2; len: 14; d_gene: -; CDR3nt: TGTGCCAGCAGCGCCCATAAAACAGGCTCTGGCTACACCTTC; CDR3aa: CASSAHKTGSGYTF
abundance: -; v_gene: TRBV10-2; j_gene: TRBJ2-7; len: 17; d_gene: TRBD2; CDR3nt: TGCGCCAGCAGTGGACTAGCGGGAGGAATAAGGACCTACGAGCAGTACTTC; CDR3aa: CASSGLAGGIRTYEQYF
abundance: once; v_gene: TRBV19; j_gene: TRBJ2-5; len: 12; d_gene: -; CDR3nt: TGTGCCAGTAACCAACATCAAGAGACCCAGTACTTC; CDR3aa: CASNQHQETQYF
abundance: -; v_gene: TRBV3-1/TRBV3-2; j_gene: TRBJ2-7; len: 14; d_gene: TRBD1; CDR3nt: TGTGCCAGCAGACTCACGACAGGGGCCTACGAGCAGTACTTC; CDR3aa: CASRLTTGAYEQYF
abundance: -; v_gene: TRBV2; j_gene: TRBJ2-7; len: 13; d_gene: -; CDR3nt: TGTGCCAGCAGATGGACACAAAACTACGAGCAGTACTTC; CDR3aa: CASRWTQNYEQYF
abundance: -; v_gene: TRBV6-5; j_gene: TRBJ2-6; len: 15; d_gene: -; CDR3nt: TGTGCCAGCAGTTACGAGCCCTCTGGGGCCAACGTCCTGACTTTC; CDR3aa: CASSYEPSGANVLTF
abundance: few; v_gene: TRBV6-6; j_gene: TRBJ2-1; len: 14; d_gene: -; CDR3nt: TGTGCCAGCAGTTTCGGGGGAACCTACAATGAGCAGTTCTTC; CDR3aa: CASSFGGTYNEQFF
abundance: -; v_gene: TRBV5-4; j_gene: TRBJ1-1; len: 15; d_gene: TRBD1; CDR3nt: TGTGCCAGCAGCTCAGGACAGGGGATGAACACTGAAGCTTTCTTT; CDR3aa: CASSSGQGMNTEAFF
abundance: -; v_gene: TRBV11-2; j_gene: TRBJ2-3; len: 15; d_gene: -; CDR3nt: TGTGCCAGCAGCTTCAGACTTACTAGCACAGATACGCAGTATTTT; CDR3aa: CASSFRLTSTDTQYF
abundance: few; v_gene: TRBV19; j_gene: TRBJ1-2; len: 12; d_gene: -; CDR3nt: TGTGCCAGCGAAGGGAGGATCTATGGCTACACCTTC; CDR3aa: CASEGRIYGYTF
abundance: once; v_gene: TRBV7-9; j_gene: TRBJ2-1; len: 14; d_gene: TRBD2; CDR3nt: TGTGCCAGCAGCCCGAGGACTAGAATCAATGAGCAGTTCTTC; CDR3aa: CASSPRTRINEQFF
abundance: -; v_gene: TRBV5-8; j_gene: TRBJ2-5; len: 12; d_gene: -; CDR3nt: TGTGCCAGCAGCTCGTACCAGGAGACCCAGTACTTC; CDR3aa: CASSSYQETQYF
abundance: -; v_gene: TRBV24-1; j_gene: TRBJ1-5; len: 18; d_gene: -; CDR3nt: TGTGCCACCAGTGATTTGGCCCCAGGGGAAATTGGGTTTCAGCCCCAGCATTTT; CDR3aa: CATSDLAPGEIGFQPQHF
abundance: -; v_gene: TRBV4-1; j_gene: TRBJ1-5; len: 13; d_gene: -; CDR3nt: TGCGCCAGCAGCCAGATCAGGGTTTCGCCCCAGCATTTT; CDR3aa: CASSQIRVSPQHF
abundance: -; v_gene: TRBV18; j_gene: TRBJ2-5; len: 17; d_gene: TRBD2; CDR3nt: TGTGCCAGCTCACCGCTTGCGGGACTAGCGGGAAAAGAGACCCAGTACTTC; CDR3aa: CASSPLAGLAGKETQYF
abundance: -; v_gene: TRBV13; j_gene: TRBJ2-7; len: 15; d_gene: TRBD1; CDR3nt: TGTGCCAGCAGGCGGAGTGGACAGGGGGCTTACGAGCAGTACTTC; CDR3aa: CASRRSGQGAYEQYF
abundance: -; v_gene: TRBV4-1; j_gene: TRBJ1-2; len: 14; d_gene: TRBD1; CDR3nt: TGCGCCAGCAGCCAAGATTTAGGGGGCGATGGCTACACCTTC; CDR3aa: CASSQDLGGDGYTF
abundance: -; v_gene: TRBV5-1; j_gene: TRBJ2-5; len: 13; d_gene: TRBD1; CDR3nt: TGCGCCAGCAGCGCGACAGGGCCGGAGACCCAGTACTTC; CDR3aa: CASSATGPETQYF